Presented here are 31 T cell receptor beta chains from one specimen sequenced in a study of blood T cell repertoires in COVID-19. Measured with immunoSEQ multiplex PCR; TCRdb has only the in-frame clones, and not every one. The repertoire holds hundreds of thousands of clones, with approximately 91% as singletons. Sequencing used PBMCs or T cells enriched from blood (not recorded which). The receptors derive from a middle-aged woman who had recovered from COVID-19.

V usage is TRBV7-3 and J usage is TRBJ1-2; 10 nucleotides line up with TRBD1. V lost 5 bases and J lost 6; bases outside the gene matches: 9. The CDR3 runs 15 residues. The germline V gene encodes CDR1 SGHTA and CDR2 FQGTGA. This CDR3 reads CASSPKTGTGDGYTF. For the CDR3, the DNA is TGTGCCAGCAGCCCCAAGACCGGGACAGGGGATGGCTACACCTTC.

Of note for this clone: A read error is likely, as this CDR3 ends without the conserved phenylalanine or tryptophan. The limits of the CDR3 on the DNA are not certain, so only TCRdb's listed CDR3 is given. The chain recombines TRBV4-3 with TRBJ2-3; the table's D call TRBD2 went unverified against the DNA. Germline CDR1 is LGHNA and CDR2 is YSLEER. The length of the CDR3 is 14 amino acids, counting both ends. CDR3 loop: CASSQEPSLTDTGV.

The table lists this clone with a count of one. The CDR3 nucleotides read TGTGCCAGCAGCTTAGTTGGGACAGGGACCTTAAAGATCAATTCACCCCTCCACTTT. This gives the protein CASSLVGTGTLKINSPLHF. V gene TRBV7-2 combines with J gene TRBJ1-6; TRBD1 matches 9 bases. This CDR3 spans 19 amino acids. V lost 1 base and J lost 7; bases outside the gene matches: 14. Germline loops: CDR1 SGHTA, CDR2 FQGNSA.

The CDR3 nucleotides read TGTGCCAGCAGCCAAGAGTCCGTCTCCTACGAGCAGTACTTC. The encoded protein is CASSQESVSYEQYF. The chain is built from TRBV3-1 (or the pseudogene TRBV3-2) and TRBJ2-7, with no clear D. This CDR3 contains 14 residues. Between the trimmed V and J ends, which lost 0 bases and 0 bases, there was a span of 6 bases. The germline V gene has CDR1 LGHDT and CDR2 YNNKEL (reference sequence).

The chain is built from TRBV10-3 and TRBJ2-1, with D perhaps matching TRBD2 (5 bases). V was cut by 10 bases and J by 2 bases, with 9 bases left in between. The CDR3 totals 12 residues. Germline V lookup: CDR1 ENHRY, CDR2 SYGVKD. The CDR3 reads CATFSAYNEQFF. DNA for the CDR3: TGTGCCACCTTTAGCGCCTACAATGAGCAGTTCTTC.

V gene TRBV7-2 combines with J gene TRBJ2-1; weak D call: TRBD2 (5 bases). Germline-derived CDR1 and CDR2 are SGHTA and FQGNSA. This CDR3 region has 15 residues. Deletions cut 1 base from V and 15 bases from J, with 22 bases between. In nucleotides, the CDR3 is TGTGCCAGCAGCTTAGAAAGCGGTCCTTCATCAGTGTCGTTCTTC. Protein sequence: CASSLESGPSSVSFF. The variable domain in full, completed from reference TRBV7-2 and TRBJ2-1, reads GAGVSQSPSNKVTEKGKDVELRCDPISGHTALYWYRQSLGQGLEFLIYFQGNSAPDKSGLPSDRFSAERTGGSVSTLTIQRTQQEDSAVYLCASSLESGPSSVSFFGPGTRLTVL.

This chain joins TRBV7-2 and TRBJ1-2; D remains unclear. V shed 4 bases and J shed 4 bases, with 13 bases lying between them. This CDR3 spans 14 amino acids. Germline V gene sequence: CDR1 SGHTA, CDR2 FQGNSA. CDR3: CASSSPGLIYGYTF. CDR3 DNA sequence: TGTGCCAGCAGCTCCCCAGGCCTCATCTATGGCTACACCTTC. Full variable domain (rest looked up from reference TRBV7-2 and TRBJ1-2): GAGVSQSPSNKVTEKGKDVELRCDPISGHTALYWYRQSLGQGLEFLIYFQGNSAPDKSGLPSDRFSAERTGGSVSTLTIQRTQQEDSAVYLCASSSPGLIYGYTFGSGTRLTVV.

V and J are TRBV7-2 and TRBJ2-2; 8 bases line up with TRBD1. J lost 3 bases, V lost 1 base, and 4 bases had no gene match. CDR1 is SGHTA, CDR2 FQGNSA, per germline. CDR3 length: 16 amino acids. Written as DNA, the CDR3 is TGTGCCAGCAGCTTAGGAGGACAGGGTGACACCGGGGAGCTGTTTTTT. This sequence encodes CASSLGGQGDTGELFF.

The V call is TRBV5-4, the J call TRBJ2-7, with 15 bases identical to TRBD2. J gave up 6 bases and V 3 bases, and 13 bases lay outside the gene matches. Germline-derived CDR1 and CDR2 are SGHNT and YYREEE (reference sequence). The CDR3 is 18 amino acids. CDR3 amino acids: CASSSGGLAGGRAGEQYF. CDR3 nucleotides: TGTGCCAGCAGCTCCGGGGGACTAGCGGGAGGTAGGGCGGGCGAGCAGTACTTC.

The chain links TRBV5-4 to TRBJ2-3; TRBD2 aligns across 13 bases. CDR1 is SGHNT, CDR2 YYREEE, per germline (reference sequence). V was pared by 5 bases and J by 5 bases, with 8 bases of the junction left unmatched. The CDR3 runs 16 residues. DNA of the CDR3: TGTGCCAGCAGAACAGGACTAGCGGGAGCGGTAGATACGCAGTATTTT. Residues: CASRTGLAGAVDTQYF.

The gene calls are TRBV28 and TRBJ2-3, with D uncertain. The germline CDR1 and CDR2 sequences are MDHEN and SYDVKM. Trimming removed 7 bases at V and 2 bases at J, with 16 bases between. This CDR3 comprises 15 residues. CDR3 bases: TGTGCCAGCACCTTTGCGGCAACTTTCACAGATACGCAGTATTTT. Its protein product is CASTFAATFTDTQYF.

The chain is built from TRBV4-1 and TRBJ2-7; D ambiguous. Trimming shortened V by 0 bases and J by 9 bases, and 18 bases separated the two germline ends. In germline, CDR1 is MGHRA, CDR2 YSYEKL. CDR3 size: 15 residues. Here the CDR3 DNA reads TGCGCCAGCAGCCAAGAGTTGGCGGTCACTACGAGGCAGTACTTC. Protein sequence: CASSQELAVTTRQYF.

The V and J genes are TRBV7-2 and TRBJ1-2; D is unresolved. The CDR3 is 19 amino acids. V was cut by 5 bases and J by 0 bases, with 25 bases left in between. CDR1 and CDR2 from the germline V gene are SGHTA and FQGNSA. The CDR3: CASSPMGPGILIANYGYTF. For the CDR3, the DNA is TGTGCCAGCAGCCCTATGGGTCCGGGTATACTTATAGCTAACTATGGCTACACCTTC.

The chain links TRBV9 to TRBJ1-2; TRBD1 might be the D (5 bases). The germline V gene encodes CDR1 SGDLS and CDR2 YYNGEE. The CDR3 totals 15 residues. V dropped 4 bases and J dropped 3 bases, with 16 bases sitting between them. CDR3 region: CASSPREGRYYGYTF. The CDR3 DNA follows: TGTGCCAGCAGCCCCCGGGAGGGGCGGTACTATGGCTACACCTTC. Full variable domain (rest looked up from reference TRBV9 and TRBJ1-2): DSGVTQTPKHLITATGQRVTLRCSPRSGDLSVYWYQQSLDQGLQFLIQYYNGEERAKGNILERFSAQQFPDLHSELNLSSLELGDSALYFCASSPREGRYYGYTFGSGTRLTVV.

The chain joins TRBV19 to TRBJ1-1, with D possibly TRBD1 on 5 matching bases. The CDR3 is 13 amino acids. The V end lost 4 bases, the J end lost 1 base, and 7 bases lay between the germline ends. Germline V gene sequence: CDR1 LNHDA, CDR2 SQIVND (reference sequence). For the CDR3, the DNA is TGTGCCAGTAGTACGGGGGGGAACACTGAAGCTTTCTTT. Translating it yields CASSTGGNTEAFF.

CDR3 bases: TGTGCCAGCAGCCCTGGGGGGACCGGGGAGCTGTTTTTT. Protein product: CASSPGGTGELFF. This chain joins TRBV3-1 (or the pseudogene TRBV3-2) and TRBJ2-2; tentatively, D is TRBD2 (6 bases). Trimming shortened V by 4 bases and J by 5 bases, and 8 bases separated the two germline ends. The length of the CDR3 is 13 residues. Germline V CDR1 and CDR2: LGHDT, YNNKEL (reference sequence).

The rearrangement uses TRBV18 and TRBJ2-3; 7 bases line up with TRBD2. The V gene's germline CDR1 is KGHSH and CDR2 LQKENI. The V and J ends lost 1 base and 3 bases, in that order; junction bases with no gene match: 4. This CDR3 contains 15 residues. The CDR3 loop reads CASSPQTSRTDTQYF. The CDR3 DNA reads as TGTGCCAGCTCACCACAGACTAGCAGAACAGATACGCAGTATTTT.

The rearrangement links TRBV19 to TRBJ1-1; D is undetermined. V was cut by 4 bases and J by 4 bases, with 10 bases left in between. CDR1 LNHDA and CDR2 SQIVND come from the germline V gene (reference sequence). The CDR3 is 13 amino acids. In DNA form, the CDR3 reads TGTGCCAGTAGTAATGAGGTGGGCACTGAAGCTTTCTTT. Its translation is CASSNEVGTEAFF.

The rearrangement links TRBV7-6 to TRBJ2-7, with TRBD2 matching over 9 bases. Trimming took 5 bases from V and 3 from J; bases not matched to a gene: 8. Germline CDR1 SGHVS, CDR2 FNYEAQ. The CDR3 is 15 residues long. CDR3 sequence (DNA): TGTGCCAGCAGCGCGGGGACTAGCAGTCTCTACGAGCAGTACTTC. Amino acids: CASSAGTSSLYEQYF.

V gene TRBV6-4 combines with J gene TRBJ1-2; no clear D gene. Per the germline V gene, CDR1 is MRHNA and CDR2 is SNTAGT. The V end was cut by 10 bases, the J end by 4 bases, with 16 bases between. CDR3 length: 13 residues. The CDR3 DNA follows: TGTGCCACCGAGGCGGAACATCTCTATGGCTACACCTTC. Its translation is CATEAEHLYGYTF.

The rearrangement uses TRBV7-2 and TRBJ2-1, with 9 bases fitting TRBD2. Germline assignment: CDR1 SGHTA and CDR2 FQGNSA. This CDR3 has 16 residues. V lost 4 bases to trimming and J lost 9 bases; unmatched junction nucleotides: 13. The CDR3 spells CASSSRLAENGGEQFF. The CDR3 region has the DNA TGTGCCAGCAGCTCTAGACTAGCGGAAAATGGCGGTGAGCAGTTCTTC.

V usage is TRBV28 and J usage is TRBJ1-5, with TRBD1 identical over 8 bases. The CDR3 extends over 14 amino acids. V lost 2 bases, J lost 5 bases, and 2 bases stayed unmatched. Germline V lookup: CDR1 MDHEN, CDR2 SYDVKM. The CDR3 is CASSLGTGYQPQHF. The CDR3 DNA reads TGTGCCAGCAGTTTAGGGACAGGCTATCAGCCCCAGCATTTT.

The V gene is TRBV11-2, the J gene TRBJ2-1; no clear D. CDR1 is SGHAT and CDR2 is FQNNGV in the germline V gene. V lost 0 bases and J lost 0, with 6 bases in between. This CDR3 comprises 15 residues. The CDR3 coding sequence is TGTGCCAGCAGCTTAGACGGTACCTCCTACAATGAGCAGTTCTTC. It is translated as CASSLDGTSYNEQFF. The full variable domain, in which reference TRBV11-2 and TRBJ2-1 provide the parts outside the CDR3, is EAGVAQSPRYKIIEKRQSVAFWCNPISGHATLYWYQQILGQGPKLLIQFQNNGVVDDSQLPKDRFSAERLKGVDSTLKIQPAKLEDSAVYLCASSLDGTSYNEQFFGPGTRLTVL.

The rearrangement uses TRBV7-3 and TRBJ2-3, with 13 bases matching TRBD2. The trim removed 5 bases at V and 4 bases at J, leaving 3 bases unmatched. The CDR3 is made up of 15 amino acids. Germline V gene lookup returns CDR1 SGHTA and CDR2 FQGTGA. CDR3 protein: CASSRTSGSPDTQYF. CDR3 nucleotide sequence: TGTGCCAGCAGCCGGACTAGCGGGAGCCCAGATACGCAGTATTTT.

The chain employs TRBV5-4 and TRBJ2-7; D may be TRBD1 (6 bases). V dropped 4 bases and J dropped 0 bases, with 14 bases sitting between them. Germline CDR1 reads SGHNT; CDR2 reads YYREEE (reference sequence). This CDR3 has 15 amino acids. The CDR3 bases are TGTGCCAGCAGCCGACAGAGGGGGAACTCCTACGAGCAGTACTTC. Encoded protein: CASSRQRGNSYEQYF.

The CDR3 sequence is CASSSGTGEKLFF. Written as DNA, the CDR3 is TGTGCCAGCAGTTCCGGGACAGGGGAAAAACTGTTTTTT. This chain uses TRBV12-3 or TRBV12-4 with TRBJ1-4; 9 bases match TRBD1. The J segment lost 8 bases and the V segment lost 4 bases, leaving 2 bases of the junction unmatched. The CDR3 loop spans 13 amino acids.

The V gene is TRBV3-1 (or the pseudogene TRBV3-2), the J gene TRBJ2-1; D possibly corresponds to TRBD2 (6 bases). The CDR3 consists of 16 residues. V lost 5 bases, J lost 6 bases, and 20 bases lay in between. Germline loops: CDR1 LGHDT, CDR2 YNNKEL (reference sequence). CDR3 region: CASSGPASLASNEQFF. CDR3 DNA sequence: TGTGCCAGCAGCGGCCCGGCGTCCCTAGCGAGCAATGAGCAGTTCTTC.

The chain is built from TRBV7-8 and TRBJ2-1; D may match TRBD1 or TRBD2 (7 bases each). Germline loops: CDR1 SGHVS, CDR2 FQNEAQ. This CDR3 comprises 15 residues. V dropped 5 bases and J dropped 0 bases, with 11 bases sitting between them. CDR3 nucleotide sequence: TGTGCCAGCAGCCAGGGGGGGGGCTCCTACAATGAGCAGTTCTTC. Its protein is CASSQGGGSYNEQFF.

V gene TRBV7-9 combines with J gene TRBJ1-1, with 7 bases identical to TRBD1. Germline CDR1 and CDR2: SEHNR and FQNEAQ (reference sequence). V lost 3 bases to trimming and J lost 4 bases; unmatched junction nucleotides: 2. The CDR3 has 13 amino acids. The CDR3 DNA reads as TGTGCCAGCAGCTTTAACAGGGGCACTGAAGCTTTCTTT. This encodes CASSFNRGTEAFF.

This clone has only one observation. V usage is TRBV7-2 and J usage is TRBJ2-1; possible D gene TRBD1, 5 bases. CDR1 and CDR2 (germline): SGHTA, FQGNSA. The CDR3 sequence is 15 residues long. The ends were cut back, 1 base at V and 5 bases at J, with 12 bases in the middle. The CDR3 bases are TGTGCCAGCAGCTTAGGGTCGTGGGGCCACAATGAGCAGTTCTTC. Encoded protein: CASSLGSWGHNEQFF.

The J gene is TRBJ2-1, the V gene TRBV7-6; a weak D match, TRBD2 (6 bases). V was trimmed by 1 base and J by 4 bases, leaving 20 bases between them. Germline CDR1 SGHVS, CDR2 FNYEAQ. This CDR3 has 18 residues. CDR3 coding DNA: TGTGCCAGCAGCTTAGGGGTGGGGAGGAGTAGCGGATACAATGAGCAGTTCTTC. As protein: CASSLGVGRSSGYNEQFF. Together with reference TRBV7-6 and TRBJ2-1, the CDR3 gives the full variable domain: GAGVSQSPRYKVTKRGQDVALRCDPISGHVSLYWYRQALGQGPEFLTYFNYEAQQDKSGLPNDRFSAERPEGSISTLTIQRTEQRDSAMYRCASSLGVGRSSGYNEQFFGPGTRLTVL.